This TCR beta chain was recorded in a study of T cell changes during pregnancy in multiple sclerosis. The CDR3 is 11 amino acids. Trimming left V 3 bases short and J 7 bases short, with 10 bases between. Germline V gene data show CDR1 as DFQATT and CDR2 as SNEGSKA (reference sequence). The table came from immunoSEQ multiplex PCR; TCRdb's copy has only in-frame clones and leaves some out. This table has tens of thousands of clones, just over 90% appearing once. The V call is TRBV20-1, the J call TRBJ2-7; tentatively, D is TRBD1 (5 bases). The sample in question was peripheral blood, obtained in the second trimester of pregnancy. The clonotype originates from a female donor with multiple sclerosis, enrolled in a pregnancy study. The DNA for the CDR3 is TGCAGTGCTAGGGCAGGGAAAGAGCAGTACTTC. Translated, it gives CSARAGKEQYF.